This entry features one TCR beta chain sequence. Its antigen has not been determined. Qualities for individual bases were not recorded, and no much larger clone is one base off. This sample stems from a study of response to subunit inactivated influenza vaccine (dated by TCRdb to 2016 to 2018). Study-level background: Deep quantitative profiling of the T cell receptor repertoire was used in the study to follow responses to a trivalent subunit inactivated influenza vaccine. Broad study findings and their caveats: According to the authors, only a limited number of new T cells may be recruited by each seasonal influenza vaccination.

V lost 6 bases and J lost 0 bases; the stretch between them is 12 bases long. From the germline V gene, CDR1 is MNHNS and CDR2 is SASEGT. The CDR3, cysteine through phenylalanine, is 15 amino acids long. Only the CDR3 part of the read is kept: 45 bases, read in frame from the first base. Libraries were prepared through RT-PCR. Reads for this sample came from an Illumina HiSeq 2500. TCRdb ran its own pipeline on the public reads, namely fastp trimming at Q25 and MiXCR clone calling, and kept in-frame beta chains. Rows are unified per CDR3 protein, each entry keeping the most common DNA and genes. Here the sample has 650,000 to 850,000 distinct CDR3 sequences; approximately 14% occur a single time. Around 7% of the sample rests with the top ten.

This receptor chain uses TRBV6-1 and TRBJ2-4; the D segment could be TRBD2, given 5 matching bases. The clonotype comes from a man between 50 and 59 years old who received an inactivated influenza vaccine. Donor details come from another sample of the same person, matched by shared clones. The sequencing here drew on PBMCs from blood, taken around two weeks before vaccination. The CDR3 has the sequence CASRTEGLAKNIQYF. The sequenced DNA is TGTGCCAGCAGGACGGAAGGACTAGCCAAAAACATTCAGTACTTC.